This T cell receptor beta chain was retrieved from a study of blood T cell repertoires in COVID-19. Study-level background: The origin of the acute and convalescent COVID-19 samples was the United States, Italy and Spain. T cells, B-cell-depleted T cells, or PBMCs supplied cDNA or gDNA.

In the original workflow: Estimates of nucleated cell counts were drawn from the amplification of reference gene primers. Method: immunoSEQ multiplex PCR; TCRdb's copy keeps in-frame clones and lacks some. The D gene and trimming were derived from the DNA, and the V and J assignments and clone size from that table. In the table there are 150,000 or so clones, about 86% of which are singletons. Sequencing was carried out using peripheral blood. The origin of this receptor is an older woman with acute or convalescent COVID-19.

CDR3 DNA sequence: TGTGCCAGCAGTTATAGGAGCGGCTATGGCTACACCTTC. Translated: CASSYRSGYGYTF. The J gene is TRBJ1-2, the V gene TRBV6-5, with D uncertain. The CDR3 contains 13 residues. Trimming removed 3 bases at V and 4 bases at J, with 9 bases between. The germline gives CDR1 MNHEY, CDR2 SVGAGI.